This is a list of T cell receptor beta chains from one sample in a study of blood T cell repertoires in COVID-19. Only in-frame clones appear in the TCRdb table, and some are missing; sequencing was by immunoSEQ multiplex PCR. The sample holds roughly 110,000 clones, 90% to 95% seen once. Sequencing was done on a sample of peripheral blood. These receptors originate from a woman under 40 with acute or convalescent COVID-19. Each CDR3 is given with its conserved first and last residue. A D gene is named only where the DNA matches it firmly.

TRBV3-1/TRBV3-2	TRBD1	TRBJ2-7	CASSPSGTGAYEQYF	TGTGCCAGCAGCCCATCCGGGACAGGAGCCTACGAGCAGTACTTC
TRBV19	NA	TRBJ1-2	CASSIGGGRNYGYTF	TGTGCCAGTAGTATAGGGGGCGGCCGAAACTATGGCTACACCTTC
TRBV5-1	NA	TRBJ2-5	CASSLAVGGQETQYF	TGCGCCAGCAGCCTGGCGGTGGGGGGTCAAGAGACCCAGTACTTC
TRBV3-1/TRBV3-2	TRBD2	TRBJ2-7	CASSLPQTSGGVTGRYFISYEQYF	TGTGCCAGCAGCCTACCTCAGACTAGCGGGGGGGTAACAGGGCGTTATTTTATCTCCTACGAGCAGTACTTC
TRBV3-1/TRBV3-2	TRBD1	TRBJ1-3	CASSQSSAGQGFSGNTIYF	TGTGCCAGCAGCCAAAGTTCAGCGGGACAGGGGTTCTCTGGAAACACCATATATTTT
TRBV4-2	NA	TRBJ2-7	CASSQERSASSYEQYF	TGTGCCAGCAGCCAAGAAAGGAGCGCATCCTCCTACGAGCAGTACTTC
TRBV27	TRBD1	TRBJ1-2	CASSLTGNIERGYTF	TGTGCCAGCAGTTTGACAGGGAACATAGAGAGAGGCTACACCTTC
TRBV4-2	NA	TRBJ1-4	CASSQEMRGRSNEKLFF	TGTGCCAGCAGCCAAGAAATGCGGGGGAGGTCTAATGAAAAACTGTTTTTT
TRBV29-1	NA	TRBJ1-3	CSVGIGQSSGNTIYF	TGCAGCGTTGGCATAGGACAGAGCTCTGGAAACACCATATATTTT
TRBV6-5	NA	TRBJ1-2	CASSTGRATNYGYTF	TGTGCCAGCAGTACAGGGAGGGCTACTAACTATGGCTACACCTTC
TRBV5-5	NA	TRBJ2-5	CASSLAPRDQETQYF	TGTGCCAGCAGCTTGGCCCCCAGGGATCAAGAGACCCAGTACTTC
TRBV4-3	TRBD1	TRBJ1-6	CASSQDQGAALHF	TGCGCCAGCAGCCAAGATCAGGGGGCCGCCCTCCACTTT